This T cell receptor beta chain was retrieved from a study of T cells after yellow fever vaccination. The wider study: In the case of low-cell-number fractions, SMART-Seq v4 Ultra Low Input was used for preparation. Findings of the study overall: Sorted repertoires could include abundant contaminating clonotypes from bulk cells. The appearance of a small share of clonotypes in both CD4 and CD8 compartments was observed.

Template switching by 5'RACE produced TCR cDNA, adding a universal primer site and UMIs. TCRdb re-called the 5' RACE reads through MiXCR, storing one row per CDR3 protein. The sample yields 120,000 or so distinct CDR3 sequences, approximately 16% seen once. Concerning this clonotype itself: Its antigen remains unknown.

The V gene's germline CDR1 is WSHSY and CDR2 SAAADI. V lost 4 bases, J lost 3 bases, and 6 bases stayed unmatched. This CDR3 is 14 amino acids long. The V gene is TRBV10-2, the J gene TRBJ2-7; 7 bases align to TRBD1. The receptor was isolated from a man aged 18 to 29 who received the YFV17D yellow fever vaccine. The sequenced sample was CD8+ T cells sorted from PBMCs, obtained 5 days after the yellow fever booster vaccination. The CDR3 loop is CASSGATGNYEQYF. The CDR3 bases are TGCGCCAGCAGTGGGGCGACAGGGAACTACGAGCAGTACTTC.